This T cell receptor beta chain was obtained from a study of lymphopenia after photon versus proton radiotherapy (dated by TCRdb to between 2018 and 2021). General notes on the study: The study compared the immunological effects of photon versus proton radiation therapy in patients with gastrointestinal tumors who developed high-grade lymphopenia. The 15 to 20 patients in the cohort had gastrointestinal tumors, were treated with either photon or proton therapy, and subsequently developed lymphopenia. The goal of the study was to characterize the differences between the two radiation modalities in how they affect the immune system. General study outcomes and caveats: The survival association was assessed only in patients who died, and the authors presented better survival with proton therapy as a possibility rather than a demonstrated result. After the lymphocyte count nadir, repertoires from photon-treated patients showed oligoclonal expansion, particularly of CD8+ Temra cells, and this expansion drove the decline in diversity. During treatment, patients who received photon therapy lost naive T cells and TCR diversity and gained effector/memory populations, whereas patients who received proton therapy remained relatively stable. Among patients across the cohort who died, overall survival time showed an inverse correlation with a larger post-nadir drop in TCR diversity.

Measured from the cysteine to the phenylalanine, the CDR3 is 14 residues long. Only the CDR3 DNA stays, 42 bases, in frame from base 1. The CDR1 and CDR2 encoded by the germline V gene are SNHLY and FYNNEI. Relative to germline, V is 0 bases shorter and J is 7 bases shorter, with 10 bases between their ends. Receptors were amplified or captured by the immunoSEQ multiplex PCR assay. T cell repertoires were profiled by deep sequencing of rearranged TCR beta loci, alongside multiparametric flow cytometry. Not all clones reach the TCRdb copy of this immuneACCESS table, which keeps in-frame sequences only. Checked studies attribute under half of the gap to unresolved V genes and leave the rest unexplained. The sample table contains 65,000 to 85,000 clones; only one count was recorded for 85% to 95% of them. The ten largest clones add up to approximately 2.1% of the sample. About this clone itself: Its specific antigen is unknown. Within one base of it there is no much larger clone, and no base qualities were kept.

The sample in question was peripheral blood, obtained from a patient treated with photon-based radiotherapy. The V and J segments used are TRBV2 and TRBJ1-3; the D gene cannot be resolved reliably. This clonotype was sampled from a woman in her thirties or forties with cholangiocarcinoma. The nucleotide sequence is given as TGTGCCAGCAGTGAAGCCCGGGCGGGTAACACCATATATTTT. The encoded protein is CASSEARAGNTIYF.